This T cell receptor (beta chain) came from a study of technical replicates of blood from a handful of donors. Clones were sequenced by immunoSEQ multiplex PCR, and TCRdb holds only the in-frame ones, with some missing. The sample comprises fewer than 100,000 clones, about 97% of which are singletons, and roughly 0.3% rests with the top ten. V shed 0 bases and J 1 base; nucleotides not matched to a gene: 6. Per germline, CDR1 MGHRA and CDR2 YSYEKL. The CDR3 contains 17 residues. The receptor's source is a human donor in good health. Sequenced sample: T cells isolated from PBMCs. The V gene is TRBV4-1, the J gene TRBJ1-3; 7 nucleotides line up with TRBD1. The CDR3 region is CASSQEAGGFSGNTIYF. The CDR3 DNA reads TGCGCCAGCAGCCAAGAAGCAGGGGGGTTTTCTGGAAACACCATATATTTT.